One sample yielded the 31 T cell receptor beta chains listed below, sequenced in a study of blood T cell repertoires in COVID-19. Data came from immunoSEQ multiplex PCR; TCRdb stores just in-frame clones and leaves some out. The sample yields tens of thousands of clones, 81% seen once. Sequenced material: peripheral blood. Receptors originate from a man at least 80 years old with COVID-19, enrolled during active disease.

The chain combines TRBV6-5 with TRBJ2-7; TRBD2 agrees at 10 bases. The length of the CDR3 is 14 residues. V lost 6 bases and J lost 2; bases outside the gene matches: 4. Germline V CDR1 and CDR2: MNHEY, SVGAGI. For the CDR3, the DNA is TGTGCCAGCAGGGTAGCGGGGGGCACCTACGAGCAGTACTTC. It is translated as CASRVAGGTYEQYF.

The genes are TRBV18 and TRBJ2-7, with a possible D match to TRBD1 (6 bases). The germline V and J ends were trimmed by 2 bases and 0 bases, with 8 bases remaining between them. The CDR3 loop spans 14 amino acids. Germline CDR1 reads KGHSH; CDR2 reads LQKENI. CDR3 DNA sequence: TGTGCCAGCTCACCAGGGGGCGACTCCTACGAGCAGTACTTC. This gives the protein CASSPGGDSYEQYF.

The gene calls are TRBV12-5 and TRBJ1-1; D ambiguous. The V end was cut by 3 bases, the J end by 8 bases, with 7 bases between. The CDR3 contains 11 residues. Germline V gene lookup returns CDR1 LGHNT and CDR2 FRNRAP. CDR3 nucleotide sequence: TGTGCTAGTGGTTTAGCGTTAGAAGCTTTCTTT. Translation: CASGLALEAFF.

A word on this clone: Other DNA sequences in the sample encode the same CDR3. The chain recombines TRBV7-8 with TRBJ1-6, with TRBD1 matching 7 bases. In germline, CDR1 is SGHVS, CDR2 FQNEAQ. Trimming removed 7 bases from V and 6 bases from J; junction bases left unmatched: 9. The CDR3 runs to 15 residues. The CDR3 sequence is CASTPATGSNSPLHF. Here the CDR3 DNA reads TGTGCCAGCACCCCCGCGACAGGGTCTAATTCACCCCTCCACTTT.

The chain links TRBV5-6 to TRBJ1-2; TRBD1 aligns across 7 bases. CDR3 size: 14 residues. V trimming: 5 bases; J trimming: 8 bases; junction bases outside the gene matches: 12. CDR1 SGHDT and CDR2 YYEEEE come from the germline V gene. The CDR3 DNA sequence: TGTGCCAGCAGTTACGGACAGGCTGTGTTAGGCTACACCTTC. As protein: CASSYGQAVLGYTF.

In this sample, this clone turned up a few times. The chain employs TRBV11-3 and TRBJ2-6, with 7 bases that match TRBD1. Germline CDR1 is SGHNT and CDR2 is YENEEA. The CDR3 consists of 15 residues. V lost 6 bases and J lost 2; bases outside the gene matches: 4. The chain's CDR3 is CASSETGAGANVLTF. The CDR3 DNA reads as TGTGCCAGCAGTGAAACAGGGGCTGGGGCCAACGTCCTGACTTTC.

The rearrangement uses TRBV4-1 and TRBJ1-2; D ambiguous. Trimming left V 4 bases short and J 4 bases short, with 13 bases between. The V gene's germline CDR1 is MGHRA and CDR2 YSYEKL. This CDR3 has 14 amino acids. The CDR3 region is CASSREAPGYGYTF. The CDR3 region has the DNA TGCGCCAGCAGCCGGGAGGCTCCCGGCTATGGCTACACCTTC.

CDR3 nucleotide sequence: TGTGCCAGCAGCCCGGGCGGGGGGTCTGCTCGGGAGACCCAGTACTTC. It is translated as CASSPGGGSARETQYF. The chain couples TRBV7-3 to TRBJ2-5, with 8 nucleotides matching TRBD2. The germline V gene has CDR1 SGHTA and CDR2 FQGTGA. CDR3 length equals 16 residues. Germline trimming cut 5 bases from V and 5 bases from J; bases unmatched to any gene: 13.

V is TRBV28 and J is TRBJ2-7; maybe TRBD1 (6 bases). V lost 6 bases and J 2 bases, leaving 11 bases between the germline ends. Looked up from germline, CDR1 is MDHEN and CDR2 is SYDVKM. This CDR3 contains 13 residues. DNA of the CDR3: TGTGCCAGCAGACGAACAGGGACCTACGAGCAGTACTTC. Translating it yields CASRRTGTYEQYF.

V usage is TRBV11-2 and J usage is TRBJ2-2; D might be TRBD2 (6 bases). The CDR3 runs to 15 residues. V lost 3 bases and J 1 base, leaving 9 bases between the germline ends. From germline, CDR1 is SGHAT and CDR2 FQNNGV. As DNA, the CDR3 is TGTGCCAGCAGCTTGAGTAGCGGGAACACCGGGGAGCTGTTTTTT. Encoded protein: CASSLSSGNTGELFF. The full variable domain, with the rest looked up from reference TRBV11-2 and TRBJ2-2, is EAGVAQSPRYKIIEKRQSVAFWCNPISGHATLYWYQQILGQGPKLLIQFQNNGVVDDSQLPKDRFSAERLKGVDSTLKIQPAKLEDSAVYLCASSLSSGNTGELFFGEGSRLTVL.

This chain connects TRBV27 to TRBJ1-3; maybe TRBD1 (5 bases). This CDR3 contains 15 residues. Germline CDR1 MNHEY, CDR2 SMNVEV (reference sequence). The germline V and J ends were trimmed by 1 base and 2 bases, with 9 bases remaining between them. The CDR3 spells CASSLWGGPGNTIYF. Written as DNA, the CDR3 is TGTGCCAGCAGTTTATGGGGCGGACCTGGAAACACCATATATTTT.

V is TRBV28 and J is TRBJ1-1; a weak D match, TRBD1 (5 bases). V lost 2 bases and J 0 bases, leaving 22 bases between the germline ends. CDR1 and CDR2 from the germline V gene are MDHEN and SYDVKM. CDR3 size: 19 residues. Written as DNA, the CDR3 is TGTGCCAGCAGTTTACCTACCCCTTTGAGGACAAGGATGAACACTGAAGCTTTCTTT. Protein product: CASSLPTPLRTRMNTEAFF.

The chain joins TRBV3-1 (or the pseudogene TRBV3-2) to TRBJ2-3; weak D call: TRBD1 (5 bases). The CDR3 has 16 amino acids. V lost 0 bases to trimming and J lost 0 bases, with 10 bases between them. Germline V gene data show CDR1 as LGHDT and CDR2 as YNNKEL (reference sequence). The CDR3 reads CASSQDPAGSTDTQYF. As DNA, the CDR3 is TGTGCCAGCAGCCAAGATCCGGCAGGGAGCACAGATACGCAGTATTTT.

The chain has TRBV7-2 and TRBJ1-6, with a tentative D call TRBD1 (6 bases). This CDR3 comprises 13 residues. Germline V CDR1 and CDR2: SGHTA, FQGNSA. Trimming shortened V by 1 base and J by 9 bases, and 7 bases separated the two germline ends. The CDR3 loop is CASSLDRASPLHF. The CDR3 coding sequence is TGTGCCAGCAGCTTAGACAGGGCTTCACCCCTCCACTTT.

This sequence joins TRBV7-2 and TRBJ2-2; D is possibly TRBD1 (7 bases). Trimming left V 10 bases short and J 6 bases short, with 15 bases between. CDR1 is SGHTA and CDR2 is FQGNSA in the germline V gene. The CDR3 contains 13 residues. The CDR3 sequence is CATRGGGPGELFF. CDR3 DNA: TGTGCCACCCGAGGAGGGGGCCCCGGGGAGCTGTTTTTT.

J is TRBJ1-1 and V is TRBV6-6; no clear D gene. V dropped 8 bases and J dropped 4 bases, with 11 bases sitting between them. CDR1 is MNHNY and CDR2 is SVGAGI in the germline V gene (reference sequence). The CDR3 runs 12 residues. CDR3 amino acids: CASSREGTEAFF. CDR3 sequence (DNA): TGTGCCAGCTCCCGGGAGGGCACTGAAGCTTTCTTT.

The J gene is TRBJ2-1, the V gene TRBV10-1; the D gene is possibly TRBD2 (6 bases). The germline V gene encodes CDR1 WNHNN and CDR2 SYGVQD (reference sequence). CDR3 size: 16 residues. V dropped 1 base and J dropped 0 bases, with 10 bases sitting between them. CDR3 in amino acids: CASSEFRGSSYNEQFF. The CDR3 bases are TGCGCCAGCAGTGAGTTCCGGGGGAGCTCCTACAATGAGCAGTTCTTC.

The chain employs TRBV12-3 or TRBV12-4 and TRBJ1-1; D unresolved. The length of the CDR3 is 13 residues. Trimming pared 7 bases from V and 1 base from J, leaving 10 bases between. CDR3 amino acids: CASIPGRNTEAFF. In nucleotides, the CDR3 is TGTGCCAGCATTCCCGGGAGGAACACTGAAGCTTTCTTT.

V is TRBV27 and J is TRBJ1-5; tentative D call: TRBD1 (5 bases). Per the germline V gene, CDR1 is MNHEY and CDR2 is SMNVEV (reference sequence). Trimming removed 4 bases at V and 0 bases at J, with 13 bases between. The CDR3 has 16 residues. CDR3 amino acids: CASSSSSGYSNQPQHF. DNA for the CDR3: TGTGCCAGCAGTTCTTCCTCAGGGTATAGCAATCAGCCCCAGCATTTT.

The V call is TRBV28, the J call TRBJ2-3, with 9 bases lining up with TRBD2. The V and J ends lost 10 bases and 1 base, in that order; junction bases with no gene match: 6. This CDR3 has 14 residues. CDR1 is MDHEN, CDR2 SYDVKM, per germline. CDR3 loop: CAIQRLAGTDTQYF. The DNA of the CDR3 is TGTGCCATCCAAAGACTAGCGGGCACAGATACGCAGTATTTT. The whole variable domain, remainder taken from reference TRBV28 and TRBJ2-3, is DVKVTQSSRYLVKRTGEKVFLECVQDMDHENMFWYRQDPGLGLRLIYFSYDVKMKEKGDIPEGYSVSREKKERFSLILESASTNQTSMYLCAIQRLAGTDTQYFGPGTRLTVL.

The chain carries TRBV5-1 and TRBJ2-1, with a possible D match to TRBD2 (6 bases). This CDR3 is 17 amino acids long. CDR1 is SGHRS, CDR2 YFSETQ, per germline. V lost 1 base and J 1 base, leaving 15 bases between the germline ends. In nucleotides, the CDR3 is TGCGCCAGCAGCTTGTTAGGGTGGGGAGGATCCTACAATGAGCAGTTCTTC. Its translation: CASSLLGWGGSYNEQFF.

This clone has more than one count but fewer than ten. This sequence joins TRBV11-3 and TRBJ2-2; 8 bases line up with TRBD1. Germline loops: CDR1 SGHNT, CDR2 YENEEA. This CDR3 comprises 18 residues. The trim removed 4 bases at V and 6 bases at J, leaving 16 bases unmatched. CDR3 in DNA: TGTGCCAGCAGCTCATTACCCGCGGGGCAGGGGGCCCCCGGGGAGCTGTTTTTT. Translation gives CASSSLPAGQGAPGELFF.

This chain uses TRBV10-3 with TRBJ2-7; 11 bases agree with TRBD1. The germline V gene encodes CDR1 ENHRY and CDR2 SYGVKD. Unmatched junction bases numbered 8, after V lost 8 bases and J lost 5 bases. CDR3 size: 14 residues. CDR3 nucleotide sequence: TGTGCCATCTCCGGGACAGGGGGAACTGACGAGCAGTACTTC. Protein sequence: CAISGTGGTDEQYF.

The DNA of the CDR3 is TGTGCCAGCAGCTTCGGCGGGAGGTTTGAAGATACGCAGTATTTT. Amino acids: CASSFGGRFEDTQYF. This chain links TRBV11-2 with TRBJ2-3, with 8 bases identical to TRBD2. With 3 bases clipped from V and 5 bases from J, the junction kept 7 bases outside the gene matches. Germline CDR1 is SGHAT and CDR2 is FQNNGV. This CDR3 spans 15 amino acids.

The chain couples TRBV6-2 or TRBV6-3 to TRBJ1-5; 7 bases fit TRBD1. The germline V gene has CDR1 MNHEY and CDR2 SVGEGT. The CDR3 covers 15 residues. V lost 5 bases to trimming and J lost 3 bases; unmatched junction nucleotides: 7. The CDR3 protein is CASSLDRRNNQPQHF. CDR3 in DNA: TGTGCCAGCAGTCTGGACAGGAGAAACAATCAGCCCCAGCATTTT.

DNA for the CDR3: TGTGCCAGCAGCCCTGACAGGCCTAATCAGCCCCAGCATTTT. Amino acid sequence: CASSPDRPNQPQHF. The chain combines TRBV6-6 with TRBJ1-5, with D possibly matching TRBD1 (6 bases). CDR3 length: 14 residues. The ends were cut back, 6 bases at V and 4 bases at J, with 13 bases in the middle. Looked up from germline, CDR1 is MNHNY and CDR2 is SVGAGI (reference sequence).

The rearrangement joins TRBV9 to TRBJ2-3; 8 positions match TRBD1. The length of the CDR3 is 15 residues. The junction had 6 bases not matched to a gene; V was cut back by 3 bases and J by 3 bases. Germline V gene sequence: CDR1 SGDLS, CDR2 YYNGEE. Here the CDR3 reads CASSAQGAGTDTQYF. The CDR3 nucleotides are TGTGCCAGCAGCGCTCAGGGGGCCGGAACAGATACGCAGTATTTT.

The J gene is TRBJ2-1, the V gene TRBV7-6; TRBD1 aligns across 7 bases. The CDR3 has 16 amino acids. Per germline, CDR1 SGHVS and CDR2 FNYEAQ. With 1 base clipped from V and 6 bases from J, the junction kept 9 bases outside the gene matches. Here the CDR3 reads CASSLEVGSGGNEQFF. In DNA form, the CDR3 reads TGTGCCAGCAGCTTAGAAGTTGGGTCAGGGGGCAATGAGCAGTTCTTC.

This clone showed up just once. The chain recombines TRBV5-1 with TRBJ1-6; D is uncertain. The CDR3 is made up of 18 amino acids. CDR1 is SGHRS and CDR2 is YFSETQ in the germline V gene. Trimming removed 8 bases from V and 6 bases from J, with 27 bases in between. CDR3 sequence (DNA): TGCGCCAGGCGGAGGACGGGGAACGTGTTACTATGTAATTCACCCCTCCACTTT. Its translation: CARRRTGNVLLCNSPLHF. Drawing the rest from reference TRBV5-1 and TRBJ1-6, the complete variable domain is KAGVTQTPRYLIKTRGQQVTLSCSPISGHRSVSWYQQTPGQGLQFLFEYFSETQRNKGNFPGRFSGRQFSNSRSEMNVSTLELGDSALYLCARRRTGNVLLCNSPLHFGNGTRLTVT.

The chain recombines TRBV18 with TRBJ1-1; 7 positions match TRBD1. J lost 5 bases, V lost 3 bases, and 0 bases had no gene match. The CDR3 has 12 amino acids. Germline V gene lookup returns CDR1 KGHSH and CDR2 LQKENI. CDR3 sequence (DNA): TGTGCCAGCTCACCGGGACAGACTGAAGCTTTCTTT. It yields the protein CASSPGQTEAFF.

The chain carries TRBV5-5 and TRBJ2-7, with D perhaps matching TRBD2 (5 bases). This CDR3 is built from 14 residues. Trimming took off 5 bases at V and 5 bases at J, with 17 bases between the two ends. Looked up from germline, CDR1 is SGHKS and CDR2 is YYEKEE (reference sequence). The CDR3 loop reads CASRGGLLPHEQYF. The CDR3 coding sequence is TGTGCCAGCAGAGGAGGACTCCTGCCCCACGAGCAGTACTTC. The variable domain in full, completed from reference TRBV5-5 and TRBJ2-7, reads DAGVTQSPTHLIKTRGQQVTLRCSPISGHKSVSWYQQVLGQGPQFIFQYYEKEERGRGNFPDRFSARQFPNYSSELNVNALLLGDSALYLCASRGGLLPHEQYFGPGTRLTVT.